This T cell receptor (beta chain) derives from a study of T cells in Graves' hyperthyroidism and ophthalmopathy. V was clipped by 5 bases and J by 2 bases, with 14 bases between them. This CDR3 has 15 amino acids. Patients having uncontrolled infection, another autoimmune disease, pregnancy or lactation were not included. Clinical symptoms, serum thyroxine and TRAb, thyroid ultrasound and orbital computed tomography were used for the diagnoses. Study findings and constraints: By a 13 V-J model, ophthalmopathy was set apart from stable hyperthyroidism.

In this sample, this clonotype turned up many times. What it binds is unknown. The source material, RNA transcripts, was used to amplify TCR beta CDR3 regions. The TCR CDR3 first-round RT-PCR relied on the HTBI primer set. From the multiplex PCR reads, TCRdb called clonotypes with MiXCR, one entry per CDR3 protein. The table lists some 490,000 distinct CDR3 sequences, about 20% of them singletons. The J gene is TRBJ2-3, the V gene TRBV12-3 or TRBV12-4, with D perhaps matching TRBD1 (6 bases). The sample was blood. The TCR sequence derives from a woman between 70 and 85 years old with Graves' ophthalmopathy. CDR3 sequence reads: CASSQTDRSTDTQYF. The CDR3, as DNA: TGTGCCAGCAGTCAAACCGACAGGTCCACAGATACGCAGTATTTT.